This TCR beta chain comes out of a study of OX40 agonist ivuxolimab in advanced cancers. The method was immunoSEQ multiplex PCR; TCRdb's version includes in-frame clones alone and lacks a portion of them. Of about 26,000 clones listed, approximately 85% were seen once; the top ten hold 34%. J lost 5 bases, V lost 4 bases, and 14 bases had no gene match. The CDR3 sequence is 16 residues long. Germline CDR1 reads SGHRS; CDR2 reads YFSETQ. The chain recombines TRBV5-1 with TRBJ2-5; TRBD1 matches at 7 bases. This receptor was identified in an adult with an advanced solid tumor such as melanoma, head and neck, liver or kidney cancer. This material consisted of CD4+ or CD8+ T cells sorted from blood, taken in a trial of the OX40 agonist ivuxolimab. Written as DNA, the CDR3 is TGCGCCAGCAGCGGATGGACAGGCTCCGCGGGTGAGACCCAGTACTTC. Protein product: CASSGWTGSAGETQYF.